This record looks at one TCR beta chain sequence and its context. In germline, CDR1 is MDHEN, CDR2 SYDVKM. The CDR3 has 16 amino acids. J gave up 13 bases and V 5 bases, and 13 bases lay outside the gene matches. This sample was taken from a study of blood T cell repertoires in COVID-19. At the level of the study: Donors in the United States, Italy and Spain gave samples during acute or convalescent COVID-19. PBMCs, B-cell-depleted T cells, or T cells provided the cDNA or gDNA that made up the material.

How the authors handled the data: Estimates of nucleated cell counts were drawn from the amplification of reference gene primers. Sequencing was performed with immunoSEQ multiplex PCR; in TCRdb, only in-frame clones are kept and a portion is missing. V and J calls plus clone size are reproduced from that table; the DNA served to infer D and trimming. The table lists about 94,000 clones, 74% of them singletons, with less than 5% in the top ten. Seattle-derived patients entered the study during active infection and were followed longitudinally. The source of this sequence is a man aged 65 to 79 with COVID-19, enrolled during active disease. The chain joins TRBV28 to TRBJ2-2, with 13 bases identical to TRBD2. Sequences were obtained from peripheral blood. CDR3 DNA sequence: TGTGCCAGCAGTACCCCAACTAGCGGGAGGGCCCTCGCGCTGTTTTTT. Translated: CASSTPTSGRALALFF.